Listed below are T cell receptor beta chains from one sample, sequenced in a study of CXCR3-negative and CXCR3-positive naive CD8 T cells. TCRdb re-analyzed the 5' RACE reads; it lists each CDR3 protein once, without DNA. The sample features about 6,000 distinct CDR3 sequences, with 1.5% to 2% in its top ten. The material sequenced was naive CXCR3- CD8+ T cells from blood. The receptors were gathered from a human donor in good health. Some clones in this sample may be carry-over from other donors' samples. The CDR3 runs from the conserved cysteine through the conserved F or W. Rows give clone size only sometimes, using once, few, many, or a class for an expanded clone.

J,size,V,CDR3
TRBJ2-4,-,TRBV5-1,CASSLRAGGRLAKNIQYF
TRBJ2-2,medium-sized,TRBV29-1,CSVEEGVRTGELFF
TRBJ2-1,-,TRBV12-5,CASGFTTGTGINNEQFF
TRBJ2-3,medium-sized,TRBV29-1,CSVGLAGDGTDTQYF
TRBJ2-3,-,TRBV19,CASSMTGGHSDTQYF
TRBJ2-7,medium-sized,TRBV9,CASSPSGTPSHEQYF
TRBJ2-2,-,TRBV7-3,CASSLPARGGPLTNTGELFF
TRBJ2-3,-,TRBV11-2,CASSRSLDTQYF
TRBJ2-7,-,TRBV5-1,CASRWDSSYEQYF
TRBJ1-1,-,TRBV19,CATSTGAGTEALF
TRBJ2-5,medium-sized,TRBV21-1,CASSPGLGETQYF
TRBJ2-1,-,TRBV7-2,CASSSLPGLVVSYNEQFF
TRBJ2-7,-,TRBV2,CATLQRQGSDEQYF
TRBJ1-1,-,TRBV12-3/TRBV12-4,CASRPPENTEAFF
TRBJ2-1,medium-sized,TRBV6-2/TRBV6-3,CASSYPHEQFF
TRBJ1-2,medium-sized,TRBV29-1,CSARLTGLDGYTF
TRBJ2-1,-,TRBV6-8,CASSYSAGEYNEQFF
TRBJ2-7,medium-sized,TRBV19,CASSISDSPGAYEQYF
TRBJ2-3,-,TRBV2,CASGAGTDTQYF
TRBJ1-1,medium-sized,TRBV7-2,CASRAGGIRNTEAFF
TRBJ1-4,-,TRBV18,CASSRVWGSNEKLFF
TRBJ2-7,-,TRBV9,CASNPGSGRASEQYF